This TCR beta chain originates from a study of T cell repertoires in cytomegalovirus infection. Overall study context: Well-studied HLA-B-restricted epitopes and recently identified HLA-C-restricted epitopes of CMV were both used in the study. From public TCR beta signatures came an indication of both CMV infection and matching HLA type.

A few counts support this clonotype. What it binds is unknown. TCRdb reanalysed the reads using MiXCR and keeps one entry per CDR3 protein. The data show approximately 990,000 distinct CDR3 sequences, approximately 32% seen once. The CDR3 is 16 amino acids. Germline CDR1 SGHVT, CDR2 SQSDAQ. Unmatched junction bases numbered 8, after V lost 4 bases and J lost 3 bases. Study observations and caveats: The study found HLA-C-restricted CMV-specific TCR beta clonotypes dominating the ex vivo response. Cumulative frequency (of public TCR beta family members) identified carriers of CMV plus the relevant HLA.

The starting material was cultured CD8+ T cells from PBMCs, obtained from culture after CMV antigen stimulation. The chain links TRBV7-4 to TRBJ1-4; TRBD1 aligns across 7 bases. The sequence came from a human donor in good health (CMV status not recorded). Some clones in this sample may be carry-over from other donors' samples. The DNA for the CDR3 is TGTGCCAGCAGCTCTAGCCGGACAGGACCTAATGAAAAACTGTTTTTT. Residues: CASSSSRTGPNEKLFF.